The subject of this entry is one T cell receptor (beta chain). Its target is not known. This sample is drawn from a study of yellow fever vaccine responses in identical twins. Germline CDR1 reads SNHLY; CDR2 reads FYNNEI. The CDR3 spans 13 residues. Trimming shortened V by 4 bases and J by 0 bases, and 6 bases separated the two germline ends. TCRdb fed the RT-PCR reads into MiXCR, producing one record per CDR3 protein. The sample lists fewer than 9,500 distinct CDR3 sequences; 75% to 90% were seen once. General observations from the study: After vaccination, twins' T cell response reportedly seemed partly convergent, partly personalized.

The clonotype originates from a woman under 30 who received the yellow fever vaccine. The V gene is TRBV2, the J gene TRBJ2-5, with D possibly matching TRBD2 (6 bases). This specimen consisted of T cells from blood (PBMCs), unsorted or a sorted subset (not recorded which), obtained before or after yellow fever vaccination (not recorded which). Here the CDR3 DNA reads TGTGCCAGCAGTGGGGACTACCAAGAGACCCAGTACTTC. Its translation: CASSGDYQETQYF.